The clone carrying this T cell receptor beta chain was observed a handful of times. This sample stems from a study of CD8 T cells in Susac syndrome. Peripheral blood CD8+ and CD4+ T cells were profiled by TCR beta sequencing. An input of about 0.45 to 1 ug of RNA was subjected to reverse transcription using random hexamers. Across 54 Vbeta and 13 Jbeta, immunoSEQ multiplex PCR amplified TCR beta CDR3. One entry per CDR3 protein, called by TCRdb with MiXCR from the immunoSEQ multiplex PCR reads. The data show about 150,000 distinct CDR3 sequences, about 94% seen once. V was pared by 3 bases and J by 0 bases, with 9 bases between. CDR3 length: 14 amino acids.

Sequencing input: CD8+ T cells from PBMCs. The receptor comes from a human donor with multiple sclerosis. This chain links TRBV12-3 or TRBV12-4 with TRBJ2-7, with a weak D call TRBD2 (5 bases). Written as DNA, the CDR3 is TGTGCCAGCAGTTTGCGGGCCGGCTCCTACGAGCAGTACTTC. It translates to CASSLRAGSYEQYF.